This T cell receptor (beta chain) was found in a study of blood T cell repertoires in COVID-19 (dated by TCRdb to the early 2020s). About the study as a whole: Samples covering the acute and convalescent phases of COVID-19 were provided by collaborators in the United States, Italy and Spain. The prospective study material was composed of cDNA or gDNA derived from T cells, B-cell-depleted T cells, or PBMCs. Samples came from the ongoing ImmuneRACE study (first 160 participants) plus 1,254 subjects from 6 global collaborators. The dataset comprised deeply sampled blood TCRbeta repertoires from subjects exposed to, actively infected with, or recovered from COVID-19. A de-identified subject ID, COVID-19 status, age in years and sex were almost always included in the sample metadata. The repertoires were released in a freely available public database meant as a resource for research on the immune response to SARS-CoV-2. HLA class I and class II types, where available, came from metadata supplied by the sample provider rather than from assay-based typing.

Including cysteine and phenylalanine, the CDR3 has 18 amino acids. The DNA shown is the 54-base CDR3, in frame from base 1. Trimming accounts for 1 base at V and 0 bases at J, while the number of junction bases matched to no gene is 10. Sequences KGHSH (CDR1) and LQKENI (CDR2) are obtained from the germline V gene. Broad study findings and their caveats: Clinical and demographic metadata were provided uncurated, with the amount varying by source and participant.

The immunoSEQ Assay, a bias-controlled multiplex PCR, was used to amplify TCRbeta CDR3 regions from genomic DNA. The paper's data handling went like this. Nucleated cell counts per sample were estimated from amplification of reference gene primers within the assay. Sequence reads were collapsed and filtered to measure the absolute abundance of every unique TCRbeta CDR3 rearrangement. Productive Simpson clonality was computed per sample as the square root of Simpson's diversity index over productive rearrangements. This immuneACCESS table, as held by TCRdb, lists in-frame sequences with V and J called but not all clones. Of the missing ones, under half trace to an unresolved V gene in checked studies; the others have no known cause. The DNA gave D and trimming, while V, J and clone size come from that table. The sample records 150,000 to 200,000 clones, 79% of which are singletons. The ten top clones hold around 8.1% of the sample.

One collaborating source in Seattle enrolled patients while the patients were actively infected and followed the patients over time throughout the course of disease. Collaborating institutions collected whole blood in K2EDTA tubes following their own protocols. For TCRbeta analysis, collaborators shipped samples as frozen whole blood, isolated PBMCs, or DNA extracted from either of those sample types. On this clone: Its antigen is unknown. No much larger clonotype is one base removed from it; base qualities were not supplied.

This TCR was recovered from a woman aged 55-70 years with COVID-19, enrolled during active disease. This sequence uses TRBV18 and TRBJ2-3; 7 central bases correspond to TRBD2. The sample taken for sequencing was peripheral blood. The DNA reads TGTGCCAGCTCACCACTCCGAATAGAGCGGGGTAGCACAGATACGCAGTATTTT. Translated, it reads CASSPLRIERGSTDTQYF.